These 15 T cell receptor beta chains came from one sample sequenced in a study of Ad26.COV2.S vaccination and SARS-CoV-2 variants. Sequencing used immunoSEQ multiplex PCR; TCRdb keeps in-frame clones, though not all of them. Altogether about 320,000 clones are present, 85% being singletons, with the ten largest covering approximately 2.1%. Specified treatment: about 20 received Ad26.COV2.S at low or high dose, single or two shots; 5 received placebo; per-sample allocation not given. Vaccine and placebo recipients were sampled on day 63 after the first injection. Specimen: peripheral blood, collected in a trial of Ad26.COV2.S vaccine versus placebo. The receptors here all came from a person aged 18-60 years who received the Ad26.COV2.S COVID-19 vaccine or a placebo.

This chain uses TRBV15 with TRBJ2-7; 11 nucleotides agree with TRBD1. V lost 6 bases, J lost 0 bases, and 1 base stayed unmatched. Per the germline V gene, CDR1 is LNHNV and CDR2 is YYDKDF (reference sequence). The CDR3 spans 14 residues. The CDR3 DNA follows: TGTGCCACCAGGGGGACAGGGGGCTCCTACGAGCAGTACTTC. It yields the protein CATRGTGGSYEQYF.

This sequence joins TRBV12-3 or TRBV12-4 and TRBJ2-1; D gene unclear. The CDR3 runs 13 residues. With 6 bases removed from V and 8 bases from J, the gap between germline ends came to 14 bases. CDR3 sequence reads: CASSPPGLHEQFF. CDR3 nucleotides: TGTGCCAGCAGCCCCCCTGGTCTTCATGAGCAGTTCTTC.

This rearrangement joins TRBV7-3 to TRBJ2-1, with TRBD1 matching 7 bases. The J segment lost 9 bases and the V segment lost 0 bases, leaving 5 bases of the junction unmatched. The CDR3 runs to 14 residues. Germline V gene data show CDR1 as SGHTA and CDR2 as FQGTGA. CDR3 residues: CASSLTLDRSEQFF. CDR3 in DNA: TGTGCCAGCAGCTTAACGTTGGACAGGAGTGAGCAGTTCTTC.

This clone was recorded only once. The rearrangement links TRBV30 to TRBJ2-7; D gene ambiguous. V was cut by 2 bases and J by 1 base, with 9 bases left in between. Germline V gene lookup returns CDR1 GTSNPN and CDR2 SVGIG (reference sequence). The CDR3 contains 13 residues. The CDR3 DNA is TGTGCCTGGAGTTCTCCCGATTCCTACGAGCAGTACTTC. This sequence encodes CAWSSPDSYEQYF.

This clone was detected a few times. The gene calls are TRBV7-8 and TRBJ1-1, with D possibly TRBD1 on 6 matching bases. CDR1 and CDR2 from the germline V gene are SGHVS and FQNEAQ. Deletions cut 3 bases from V and 4 bases from J, with 9 bases between. The CDR3 has 13 amino acids. The CDR3 DNA reads as TGTGCCAGCAGCTTCAAACAGGGCACTGAAGCTTTCTTT. Protein: CASSFKQGTEAFF.

CDR3: CASSPQGGTSYEQYF. Here the CDR3 DNA reads TGTGCCAGCAGCCCTCAGGGTGGGACCTCCTACGAGCAGTACTTC. V gene TRBV7-9 combines with J gene TRBJ2-7; the D call may be TRBD1 or TRBD2 (5 bases each). This CDR3 spans 15 amino acids. Trimming left V 5 bases short and J 0 bases short, with 14 bases between. Per germline, CDR1 SEHNR and CDR2 FQNEAQ (reference sequence). Variable domain in full (rest from reference TRBV7-9 and TRBJ2-7): DTGVSQNPRHKITKRGQNVTFRCDPISEHNRLYWYRQTLGQGPEFLTYFQNEAQLEKSRLLSDRFSAERPKGSFSTLEIQRTEQGDSAMYLCASSPQGGTSYEQYFGPGTRLTVT.

The chain couples TRBV18 to TRBJ1-2; D is unresolved. V lost 3 bases to trimming and J lost 1 base, with 12 bases between them. This CDR3 has 15 residues. Germline V lookup: CDR1 KGHSH, CDR2 LQKENI. DNA of the CDR3: TGTGCCAGCTCACCGTCAGCCCAGAGTAACTATGGCTACACCTTC. Its translation: CASSPSAQSNYGYTF.

There are a few counts of this clone. This sequence joins TRBV7-9 and TRBJ1-1; no firm D call. The CDR3 extends over 13 amino acids. Germline assignment: CDR1 SEHNR and CDR2 FQNEAQ (reference sequence). V lost 4 bases to trimming and J lost 4 bases, with 10 bases between them. CDR3 bases: TGTGCCAGCAGCTATGATGCGGGCACTGAAGCTTTCTTT. This sequence encodes CASSYDAGTEAFF.

The J gene is TRBJ1-1, the V gene TRBV5-1; D call uncertain. V gave up 4 bases and J gave up 1 base, with 8 bases separating them. The germline V gene encodes CDR1 SGHRS and CDR2 YFSETQ. This CDR3 contains 13 residues. This chain's CDR3 is CASSRAKNTEAFF. The DNA of the CDR3 is TGCGCCAGCAGCCGGGCCAAGAACACTGAAGCTTTCTTT.

V is TRBV6-5 and J is TRBJ2-7; perhaps TRBD1 as D (5 bases). This CDR3 has 11 amino acids. With 6 bases removed from V and 6 bases from J, the gap between germline ends came to 9 bases. The germline gives CDR1 MNHEY, CDR2 SVGAGI. The CDR3 coding sequence is TGTGCCAGCAGCCAGGGATTCGAGCAGTACTTC. This translates into CASSQGFEQYF.

The chain uses TRBV10-2 and TRBJ1-2, with unresolved D. V lost 11 bases to trimming and J lost 4 bases, with 14 bases between them. CDR1 and CDR2 (germline): WSHSY, SAAADI. The CDR3 has 12 amino acids. The CDR3 region has the DNA TGCGCCGCCGAAGGTAACCTCTATGGCTACACCTTC. Amino acid sequence: CAAEGNLYGYTF.

The chain carries TRBV10-3 and TRBJ1-2; 7 bases match TRBD1. Trimming at V came to 6 bases and at J to 7 bases, leaving 14 bases not matched to a gene. The germline V gene encodes CDR1 ENHRY and CDR2 SYGVKD. The CDR3 is 15 residues long. CDR3 DNA sequence: TGTGCCATCAGAGGACAGGTCCCGGGCGGGGGTGGCTACACCTTC. Translating it yields CAIRGQVPGGGGYTF.

The rearrangement joins TRBV11-2 to TRBJ2-1, with 13 bases that match TRBD2. V shed 1 base and J 4 bases; nucleotides not matched to a gene: 4. CDR1 is SGHAT, CDR2 FQNNGV, per germline. The CDR3 contains 17 residues. In DNA, the CDR3 is TGTGCCAGCAGCTTAGCTCTACTAGCGGGGGGGTACAATGAGCAGTTCTTC. Residues: CASSLALLAGGYNEQFF. The full variable domain, rest sourced from reference TRBV11-2 and TRBJ2-1, is EAGVAQSPRYKIIEKRQSVAFWCNPISGHATLYWYQQILGQGPKLLIQFQNNGVVDDSQLPKDRFSAERLKGVDSTLKIQPAKLEDSAVYLCASSLALLAGGYNEQFFGPGTRLTVL.

The gene calls are TRBV18 and TRBJ1-1, with D unclear. Trimming pared 2 bases from V and 0 bases from J, leaving 4 bases between. Germline V lookup: CDR1 KGHSH, CDR2 LQKENI. CDR3 length: 13 amino acids. CDR3 nucleotides: TGTGCCAGCTCACCAAAGATGAACACTGAAGCTTTCTTT. Protein: CASSPKMNTEAFF.

V gene TRBV10-3 combines with J gene TRBJ2-5; 8 nucleotides line up with TRBD1. V lost 10 bases and J lost 1; bases outside the gene matches: 11. Germline CDR1 ENHRY, CDR2 SYGVKD. The CDR3 extends over 15 amino acids. The DNA of the CDR3 is TGTGCCACAAAGGGTGACAGGGGATCCCAAGAGACCCAGTACTTC. Translated: CATKGDRGSQETQYF.